The rows below give T cell receptor beta chains drawn from one sample of a study of blood T cell repertoires in COVID-19. The data were produced by immunoSEQ multiplex PCR, yet TCRdb's version contains in-frame clones alone and is incomplete. The sample has about 130,000 clones; approximately 85% are singletons. The specimen was peripheral blood. The origin of the receptors is a woman aged 80 or older with COVID-19, enrolled during active disease. Both conserved end residues are part of each CDR3.

v_call,cdr3_aa
TRBV5-4,CASSLVDRNTEAFF
TRBV2,CASSRTGGWDYGYTF
TRBV6-2/TRBV6-3,CASSYTSGKRWGSYNEQFF
TRBV19,CASSSLPLTGVNTEAFF
TRBV28,CASSFILSNQPQHF
TRBV7-9,CASSSLVEETQYF
TRBV13,CASSFRDRNIQYF
TRBV19,CASRPTGINSPLHF
TRBV29-1,CSVAHSRTGELFF
TRBV27,CASSFLGERLAGGPNEQFF
TRBV9,CASSVTATTYEQYF
TRBV6-1,CASSAAPGTSGRGSYEQYF
TRBV28,CASSPLGRTVYNEQFF
TRBV19,CASRGQGRFYGYTF
TRBV7-6,CASSLNGNTEAFF
TRBV15,CATSRVQGGEPQHF
TRBV7-7,CASSQGAGIMGEKLFF
TRBV2,CATRQRYGYTF
TRBV7-3,CASSFHSSTNTGELFF
TRBV5-1,CASSQGLAASSYEQYF
TRBV24-1,CATRRDRESSYEQYF
TRBV7-9,CASSLVPFSGRGQETQYF
TRBV9,CASSVGEGGNTIYF
TRBV2,CASSGQGPYEQYF
TRBV6-6,CASSRDTDYEQYF
TRBV19,CASSPGGGTGSDTQYF
TRBV5-6,CASSGRGTSSYNEQFF
TRBV10-3,CAISAGTGGFNEQFF
TRBV5-1,CASSTQTGYGEQFF
TRBV20-1,CSASPGLAESTDTQYF
TRBV27,CASRKGLNTGELFF
TRBV20-1,CSVGPYEQYF
TRBV19,CASSLVGDSNQPQHF
TRBV4-2,CASSQALAGYNEQFF
TRBV6-5,CASSYGGGLGEQYF
TRBV5-1,CASSLEGLAGGFAGELFF
TRBV19,CASSISGILENTGELFF
TRBV7-2,CASSLGVGGSYEQYF
TRBV25-1,CASSEFSANEKLFF
TRBV14,CASSQARYNEQFF
TRBV19,CASSSPLAGPFNEQFF
TRBV27,CASSSGGIIQYF
TRBV4-1,CASSQDQGPGKNIQYF
TRBV28,CASTKQGAASNEQFF
TRBV6-1,CASSVSTGAATRAEAFF
TRBV28,CASSNWEGGTEAFF
TRBV18,CASSPASDQPQHF
TRBV15,CATSRESLAGVTGELFF
TRBV27,CASSLIGQGKNYEQYF
TRBV6-5,CASSLGAGETQYF
TRBV9,CASSVRGGRQETQYF
TRBV7-8,CASSLEFRGTGSTDTQYF
TRBV27,CASGTGVQETQYF
TRBV4-3,CASSQVGDRVYGYTF
TRBV5-5,CASSRGDTVNTEAFF
TRBV5-8,CASSSRPFTVMNTEAFF
TRBV6-1,CASSERDRGNEAFF
TRBV4-1,CASSQDLDRARGQPQHF
TRBV4-1,CASSQEGGTGNEKLFF